Listed below are T cell receptor beta chains from one sample, sequenced in a study of CD8 T cells in ankylosing spondylitis. TCRdb ran MiXCR on the 5' RACE reads and lists one entry per CDR3 protein. Here the sample spans 200,000 to 250,000 distinct CDR3 sequences, about 10% being singletons. Sequenced material: blood, either unsorted or a sorted T cell fraction (not recorded which). The receptors shown here come from a male donor with ankylosing spondylitis or in good health (not recorded which). Both conserved end residues are part of each CDR3. A D gene is named only where the DNA matches it firmly. Clone size, where shown, is once, few, many, or a class for clones that have expanded.

clone_size d_call j_call v_call cdr3_nt cdr3_aa
many - TRBJ2-3 TRBV24-1 TGTGCCACCCGACAGAGAGATACAGATACGCAGTATTTT CATRQRDTDTQYF
many - TRBJ2-5 TRBV5-1 TGCGCCAGCAGCACCGCCAACGGACCATGGTACCAAGAGACCCAGTACTTC CASSTANGPWYQETQYF
- - TRBJ1-4 TRBV2 TGTGCCAGCAGTGACAGGGGTAATGAAAAACTGTTTTTT CASSDRGNEKLFF
few TRBD2 TRBJ2-7 TRBV20-1 TGCTGTGCTAGCGGTCAGACTAGCCCCCAAAGAATGTACGAGCAGTACTTC CCASGQTSPQRMYEQYF
many - TRBJ2-5 TRBV5-1 TGCGCCAGCAGCACCGGTACCCAAGAGACCCAGTACTTC CASSTGTQETQYF
many - TRBJ2-3 TRBV5-1 TGCGCCAGCAAACTAGCTTTGTTATCAGATACGCAGTATTTT CASKLALLSDTQYF
many TRBD2 TRBJ2-3 TRBV29-1 TGCAGCATGCGGGGGGACCCAATCTCGGGCACAGATACGCAGTATTTT CSMRGDPISGTDTQYF
- - TRBJ1-1 TRBV29-1 TGCAGCGGGCTCAGGGACACTGAAGCTTTCTTT CSGLRDTEAFF
many TRBD1 TRBJ2-1 TRBV29-1 TGCAGCGTTGTAGGGACAGGGGGATCGAATGAGCAGTTCTTC CSVVGTGGSNEQFF
many - TRBJ1-1 TRBV11-1 TGTGCCAGCAGCCGAAACAGGGCTGAAGCTTTCTTT CASSRNRAEAFF
- - TRBJ2-5 TRBV2 TGTGCCAGCAGCGGGTACCGGGAGAATGTAGAAGAGACCCAGTACTTC CASSGYRENVEETQYF
many TRBD1 TRBJ2-3 TRBV3-1 TGTGCCAGCAGCCAAGGGACAGGGGAAACAGATACGCAGTATTTT CASSQGTGETDTQYF
few - TRBJ2-6 TRBV2 TGTGCCAGCCAGGAGTCTGGGGCCAACGTCCTGACTTTC CASQESGANVLTF
many TRBD2 TRBJ2-1 TRBV24-1 TGTGCCACCAGTGATGCGACTAGCGGAGACAACAATGAGCAGTTCTTC CATSDATSGDNNEQFF
many - TRBJ2-2 TRBV12-3/TRBV12-4 TGTGCCAGCAGTTTCCGAGGGGGGTACACCGGGGAGCTGTTTTTT CASSFRGGYTGELFF
many - TRBJ1-5 TRBV10-2 TGCGCCAGCGGGCCGCGCAATCAGCCCCAGCATTTT CASGPRNQPQHF
many - TRBJ1-5 TRBV20-1 TGCAGTGCTAGAGATGCCCTGGCGTATAGCAATCAGCCCCAGCATTTT CSARDALAYSNQPQHF
many TRBD2 TRBJ2-4 TRBV5-1 TGCGCCAGCAGCCCAACTAGCGGGGTCAACATTCAGTACTTC CASSPTSGVNIQYF
- TRBD1 TRBJ1-2 TRBV9 TGTGCCAGCAGCGTAGTAGACAGGGCGAACTATGGCTACACCTTC CASSVVDRANYGYTF
many - TRBJ1-2 TRBV20-1 TGCAGTGCTAGAGTTAACCGGGACTATGGCTACACCTTC CSARVNRDYGYTF
- - TRBJ2-4 TRBV20-1 TGCAGTGGTATAGCCAAAAACATTCAGTACTTC CSGIAKNIQYF
many - TRBJ2-7 TRBV12-3/TRBV12-4 TGTGCCAGCACCTGGAGTAGCGGAACCTACGAGCAGTACTTC CASTWSSGTYEQYF
many TRBD1 TRBJ2-7 TRBV18 TGTGCCAGCTCACCTCTTGGACAGGGGGCGCACGAGCAGTACTTC CASSPLGQGAHEQYF
many - TRBJ2-1 TRBV20-1 TGCAGTGCTAGATCTCTCGGGGTGGTTTCCGGGGATGAGCAGTTCTTC CSARSLGVVSGDEQFF
many - TRBJ1-5 TRBV4-1 TGCGCCAGCAGCCAGGTTCATAGCAATCAGCCCCAGCATTTT CASSQVHSNQPQHF
- - TRBJ2-7 TRBV20-1 TGCAGTGCCCGAGAGCTGTTACAGGGCTACGAGCAGTACTTC CSARELLQGYEQYF